This T cell receptor (beta chain) was sequenced in a study of shared clonotypes between healthy human individuals. The CDR3 length is 14 residues. With V trimmed by 8 bases and J by 2 bases, 5 bases remained unmatched. CDR1 is SNHLY, CDR2 FYNNEI, per germline. Study-wide results and caveats: Donor clonotype sharing was expected to depend on sequencing depth. Non-shared clonotypes displayed generation probabilities falling below those of clonotypes present in all four donors. It was observed that roughly 5.5% of naive CD4 clonotypes were shared across several donors. Researchers sampled only blood; tissue repertoires likely differ.

Sequenced by immunoSEQ multiplex PCR; TCRdb stores in-frame clones only, minus some. The table includes about 2.3 million clones, 80% to 95% detected once. Concerning this clone itself: No antigen is known for it.

The TCR was taken from a man younger than 30 in good health. Some clones in this sample may be carry-over from other donors' samples. The chain combines TRBV2 with TRBJ2-2; 7 nucleotides line up with TRBD1. The sample consisted of naive CD4+ T cells from PBMCs. Subset specified: CD45RA+ positively selected. Written as DNA, the CDR3 is TGTGCCAGCGGGGGACAGCTAAACACCGGGGAGCTGTTTTTT. Residues: CASGGQLNTGELFF. Together with reference TRBV2 and TRBJ2-2, the CDR3 gives the full variable domain: EPEVTQTPSHQVTQMGQEVILRCVPISNHLYFYWYRQILGQKVEFLVSFYNNEISEKSEIFDDQFSVERPDGSNFTLKIRSTKLEDSAMYFCASGGQLNTGELFFGEGSRLTVL.